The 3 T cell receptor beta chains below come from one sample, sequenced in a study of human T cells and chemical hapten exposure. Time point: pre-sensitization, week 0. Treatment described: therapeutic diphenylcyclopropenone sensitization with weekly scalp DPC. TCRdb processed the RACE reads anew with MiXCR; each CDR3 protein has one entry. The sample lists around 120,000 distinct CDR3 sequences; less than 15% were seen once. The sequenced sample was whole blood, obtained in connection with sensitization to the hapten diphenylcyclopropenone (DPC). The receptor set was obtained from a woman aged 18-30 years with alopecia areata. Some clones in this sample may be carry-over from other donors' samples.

The CDR3 sequence is CASRLGLVDSYEQYF. Here the CDR3 DNA reads TGTGCCAGTAGACTGGGACTAGTAGACTCCTACGAGCAGTACTTC. This sequence joins TRBV28 and TRBJ2-7; TRBD2 aligns across 8 bases. Germline CDR1 reads MDHEN; CDR2 reads SYDVKM. The V and J ends lost 9 bases and 0 bases, in that order; junction bases with no gene match: 10. This CDR3 has 15 residues.

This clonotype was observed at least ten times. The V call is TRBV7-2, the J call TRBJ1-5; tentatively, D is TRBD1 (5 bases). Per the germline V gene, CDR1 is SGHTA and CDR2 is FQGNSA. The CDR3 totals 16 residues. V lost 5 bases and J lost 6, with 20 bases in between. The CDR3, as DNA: TGTGCCAGCAGCCTTAGCGTGGGGGAGGATGGTCAGCCCCAGCATTTT. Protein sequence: CASSLSVGEDGQPQHF.

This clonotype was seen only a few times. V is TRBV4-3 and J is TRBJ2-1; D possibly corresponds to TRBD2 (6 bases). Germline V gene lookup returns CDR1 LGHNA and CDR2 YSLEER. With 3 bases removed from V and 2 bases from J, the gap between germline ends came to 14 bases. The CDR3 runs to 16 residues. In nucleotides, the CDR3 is TGCGCCAGCAGCCAGACTGGGGGGAACCCCTACAATGAGCAGTTCTTC. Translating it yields CASSQTGGNPYNEQFF.